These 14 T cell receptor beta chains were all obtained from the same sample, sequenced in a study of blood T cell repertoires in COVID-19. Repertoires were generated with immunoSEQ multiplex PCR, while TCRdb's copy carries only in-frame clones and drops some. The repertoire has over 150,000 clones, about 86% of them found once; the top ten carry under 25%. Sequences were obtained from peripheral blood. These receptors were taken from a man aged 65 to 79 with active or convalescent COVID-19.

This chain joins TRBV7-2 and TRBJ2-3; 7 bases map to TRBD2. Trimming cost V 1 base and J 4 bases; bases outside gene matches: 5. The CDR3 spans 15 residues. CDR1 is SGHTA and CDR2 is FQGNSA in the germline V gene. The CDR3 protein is CASSLVAGAADTQYF. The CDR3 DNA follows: TGTGCCAGCAGCTTAGTGGCGGGAGCGGCAGATACGCAGTATTTT.

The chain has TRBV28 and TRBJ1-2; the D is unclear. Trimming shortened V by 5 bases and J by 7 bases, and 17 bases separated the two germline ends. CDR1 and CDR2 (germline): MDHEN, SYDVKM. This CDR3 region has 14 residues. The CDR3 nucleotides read TGTGCCAGCAGTAGACTCAGTTTGTCCATTGGCTACACCTTC. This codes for CASSRLSLSIGYTF.

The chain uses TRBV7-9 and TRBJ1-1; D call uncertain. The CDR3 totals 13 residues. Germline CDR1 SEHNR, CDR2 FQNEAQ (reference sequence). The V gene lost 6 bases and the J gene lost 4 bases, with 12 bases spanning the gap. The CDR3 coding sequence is TGTGCCAGCAGGAGAAGAGCGGTCACTGAAGCTTTCTTT. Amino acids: CASRRRAVTEAFF.

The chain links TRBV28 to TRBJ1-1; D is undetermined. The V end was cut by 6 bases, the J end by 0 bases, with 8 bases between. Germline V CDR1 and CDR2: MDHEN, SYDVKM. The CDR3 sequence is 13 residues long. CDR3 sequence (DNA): TGTGCCAGCAGGCGTCCCTTGAACACTGAAGCTTTCTTT. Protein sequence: CASRRPLNTEAFF.

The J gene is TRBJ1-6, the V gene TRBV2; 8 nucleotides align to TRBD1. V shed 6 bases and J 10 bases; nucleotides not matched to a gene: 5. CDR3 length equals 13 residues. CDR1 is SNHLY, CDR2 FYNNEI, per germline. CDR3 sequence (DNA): TGTGCCAGCAGGCACAGGGGGGAATCACCCCTCCACTTT. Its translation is CASRHRGESPLHF.

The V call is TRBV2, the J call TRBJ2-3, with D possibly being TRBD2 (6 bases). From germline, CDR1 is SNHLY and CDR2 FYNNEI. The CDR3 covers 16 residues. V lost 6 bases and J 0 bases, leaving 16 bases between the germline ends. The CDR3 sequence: CASSGGTFSSTDTQYF. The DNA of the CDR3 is TGTGCCAGCAGCGGTGGGACTTTTTCTAGCACAGATACGCAGTATTTT.

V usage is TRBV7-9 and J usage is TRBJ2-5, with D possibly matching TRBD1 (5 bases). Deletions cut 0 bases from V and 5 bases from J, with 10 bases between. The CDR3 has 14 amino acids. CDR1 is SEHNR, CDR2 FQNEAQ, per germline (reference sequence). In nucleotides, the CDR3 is TGTGCCAGCAGCTTAGCCCAGGGTTGGGAGACCCAGTACTTC. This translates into CASSLAQGWETQYF.

The CDR3 protein is CASSPNRAGSNQPQHF. For the CDR3, the DNA is TGTGCCAGCTCACCAAACCGTGCCGGGAGCAATCAGCCCCAGCATTTT. The V call is TRBV18, the J call TRBJ1-5, with no clear D. V was cut by 2 bases and J by 1 base, with 12 bases left in between. The germline V gene has CDR1 KGHSH and CDR2 LQKENI. The CDR3 is 16 amino acids. Looking up the rest from reference TRBV18 and TRBJ1-5 gives the full variable domain: NAGVMQNPRHLVRRRGQEARLRCSPMKGHSHVYWYRQLPEEGLKFMVYLQKENIIDESGMPKERFSAEFPKEGPSILRIQQVVRGDSAAYFCASSPNRAGSNQPQHFGDGTRLSIL.

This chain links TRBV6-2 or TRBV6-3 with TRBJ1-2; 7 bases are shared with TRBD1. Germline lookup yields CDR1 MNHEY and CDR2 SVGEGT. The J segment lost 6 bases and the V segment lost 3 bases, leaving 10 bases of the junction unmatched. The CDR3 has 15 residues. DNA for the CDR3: TGTGCCAGCAGTTATAGAGGACAGGCCGAGAATGGCTACACCTTC. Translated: CASSYRGQAENGYTF.

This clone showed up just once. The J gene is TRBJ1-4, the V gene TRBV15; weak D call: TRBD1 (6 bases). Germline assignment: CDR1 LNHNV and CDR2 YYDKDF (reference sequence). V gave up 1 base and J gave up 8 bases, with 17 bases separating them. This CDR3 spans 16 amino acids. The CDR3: CATSRAVDRPREKLFF. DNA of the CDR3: TGTGCCACCAGCAGAGCAGTCGACAGGCCAAGGGAAAAACTGTTTTTT.

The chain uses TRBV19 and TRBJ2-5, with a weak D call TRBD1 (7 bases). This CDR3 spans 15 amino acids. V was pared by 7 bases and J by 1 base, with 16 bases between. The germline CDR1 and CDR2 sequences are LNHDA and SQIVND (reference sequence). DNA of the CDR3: TGTGCCAGTACCGACTACAGGGGAGGCCAAGAGACCCAGTACTTC. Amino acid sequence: CASTDYRGGQETQYF.

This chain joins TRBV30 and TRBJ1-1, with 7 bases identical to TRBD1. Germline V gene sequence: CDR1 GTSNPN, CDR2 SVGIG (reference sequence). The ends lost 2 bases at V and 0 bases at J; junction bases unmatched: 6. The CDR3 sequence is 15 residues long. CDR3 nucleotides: TGTGCCTGGAGTACAGGGGCCTCAATGAACACTGAAGCTTTCTTT. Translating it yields CAWSTGASMNTEAFF.

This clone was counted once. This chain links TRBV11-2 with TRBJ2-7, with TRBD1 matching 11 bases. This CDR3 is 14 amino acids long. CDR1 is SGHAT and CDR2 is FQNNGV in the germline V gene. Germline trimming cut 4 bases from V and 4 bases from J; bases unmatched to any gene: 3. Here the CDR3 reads CASSWDRGYYEQYF. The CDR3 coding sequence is TGTGCCAGCAGCTGGGACAGGGGGTATTACGAGCAGTACTTC.

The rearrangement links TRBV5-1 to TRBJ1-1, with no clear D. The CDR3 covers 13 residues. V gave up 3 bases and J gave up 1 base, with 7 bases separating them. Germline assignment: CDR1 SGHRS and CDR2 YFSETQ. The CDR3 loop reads CASSYTANTEAFF. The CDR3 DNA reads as TGCGCCAGCAGCTACACAGCGAACACTGAAGCTTTCTTT.